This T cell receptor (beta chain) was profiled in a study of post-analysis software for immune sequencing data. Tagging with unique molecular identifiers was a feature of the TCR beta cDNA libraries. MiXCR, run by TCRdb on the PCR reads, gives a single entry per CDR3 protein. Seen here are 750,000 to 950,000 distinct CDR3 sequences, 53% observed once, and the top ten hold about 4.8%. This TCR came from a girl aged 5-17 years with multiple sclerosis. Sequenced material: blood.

The CDR3 nucleotides are TGCAGCGCCGGGGGCGGAAACGGGGGGGAGCAGTTCTTC. Encoded protein: CSAGGGNGGEQFF. The chain uses TRBV29-1 and TRBJ2-1; TRBD2 might be the D (7 bases). The CDR3 length is 13 residues. The ends were cut back, 7 bases at V and 10 bases at J, with 20 bases in the middle. Germline V gene lookup returns CDR1 SQVTM and CDR2 ANQGSEA.